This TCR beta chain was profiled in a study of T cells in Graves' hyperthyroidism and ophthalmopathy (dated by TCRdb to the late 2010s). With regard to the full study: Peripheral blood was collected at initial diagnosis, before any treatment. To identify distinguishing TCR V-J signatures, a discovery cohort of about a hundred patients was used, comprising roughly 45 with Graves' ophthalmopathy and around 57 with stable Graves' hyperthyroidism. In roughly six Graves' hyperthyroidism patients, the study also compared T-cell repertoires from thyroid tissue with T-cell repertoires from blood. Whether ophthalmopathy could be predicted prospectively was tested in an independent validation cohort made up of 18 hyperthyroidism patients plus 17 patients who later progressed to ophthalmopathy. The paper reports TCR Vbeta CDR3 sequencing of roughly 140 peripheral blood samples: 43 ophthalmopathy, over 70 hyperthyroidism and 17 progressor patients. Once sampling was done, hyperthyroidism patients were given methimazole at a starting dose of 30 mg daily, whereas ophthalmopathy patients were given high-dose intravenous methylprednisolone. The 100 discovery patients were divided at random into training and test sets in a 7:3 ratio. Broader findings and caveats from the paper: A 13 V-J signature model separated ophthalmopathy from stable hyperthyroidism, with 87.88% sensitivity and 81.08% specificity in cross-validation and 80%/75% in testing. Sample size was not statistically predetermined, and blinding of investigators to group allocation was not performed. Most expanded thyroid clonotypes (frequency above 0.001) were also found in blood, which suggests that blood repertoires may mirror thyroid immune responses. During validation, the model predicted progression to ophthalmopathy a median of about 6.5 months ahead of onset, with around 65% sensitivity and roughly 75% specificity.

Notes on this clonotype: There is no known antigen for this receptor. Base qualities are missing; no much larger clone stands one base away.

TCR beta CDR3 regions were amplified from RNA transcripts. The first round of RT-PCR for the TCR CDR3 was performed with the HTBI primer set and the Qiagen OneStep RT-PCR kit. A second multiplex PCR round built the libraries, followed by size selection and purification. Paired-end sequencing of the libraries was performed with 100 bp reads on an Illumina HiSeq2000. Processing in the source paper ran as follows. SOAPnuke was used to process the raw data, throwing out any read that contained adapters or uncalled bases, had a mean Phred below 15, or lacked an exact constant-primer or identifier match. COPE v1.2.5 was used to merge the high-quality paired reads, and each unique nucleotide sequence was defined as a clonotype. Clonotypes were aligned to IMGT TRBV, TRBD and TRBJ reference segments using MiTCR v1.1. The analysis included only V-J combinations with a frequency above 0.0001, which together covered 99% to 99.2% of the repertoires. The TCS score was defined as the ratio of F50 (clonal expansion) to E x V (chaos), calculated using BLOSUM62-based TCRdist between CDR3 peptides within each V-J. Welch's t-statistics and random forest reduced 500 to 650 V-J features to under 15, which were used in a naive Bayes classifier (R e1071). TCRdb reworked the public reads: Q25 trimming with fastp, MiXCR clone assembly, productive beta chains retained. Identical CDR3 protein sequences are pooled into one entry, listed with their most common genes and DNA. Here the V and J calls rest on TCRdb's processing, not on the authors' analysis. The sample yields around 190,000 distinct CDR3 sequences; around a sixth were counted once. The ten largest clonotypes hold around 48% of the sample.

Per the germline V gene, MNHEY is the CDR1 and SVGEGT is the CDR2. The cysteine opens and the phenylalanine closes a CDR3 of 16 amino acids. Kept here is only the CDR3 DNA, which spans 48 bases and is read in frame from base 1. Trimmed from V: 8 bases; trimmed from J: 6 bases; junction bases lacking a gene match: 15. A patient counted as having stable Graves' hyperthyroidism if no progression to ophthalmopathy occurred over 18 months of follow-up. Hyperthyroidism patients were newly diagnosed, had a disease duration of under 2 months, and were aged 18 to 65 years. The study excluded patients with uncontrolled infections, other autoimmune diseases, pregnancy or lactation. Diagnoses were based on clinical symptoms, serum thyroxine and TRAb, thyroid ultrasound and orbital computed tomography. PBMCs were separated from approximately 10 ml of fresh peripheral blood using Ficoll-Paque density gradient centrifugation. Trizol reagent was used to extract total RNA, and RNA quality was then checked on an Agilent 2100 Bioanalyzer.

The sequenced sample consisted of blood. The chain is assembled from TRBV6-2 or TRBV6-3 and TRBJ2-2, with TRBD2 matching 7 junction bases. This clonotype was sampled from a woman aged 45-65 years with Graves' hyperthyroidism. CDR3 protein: CASDLLGRAEPGELFF. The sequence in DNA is TGTGCCAGCGACCTCCTAGGGAGGGCCGAACCCGGGGAGCTGTTTTTT.